Shown below are 25 T cell receptor beta chains from a single sample sequenced in a study of regulatory T cells in long-lasting Graves disease. As to time point: newly diagnosed GD, antithyroid drugs for less than 3 months. RNA extracted from PBMCs served as the sequencing template. Arm-PCR of CDR3 regions with iRepertoire HTBI primers generated TCR beta libraries. Via MiXCR, TCRdb re-called the multiplex PCR reads, giving one row per CDR3 protein. The sample holds about 500,000 distinct CDR3 sequences, around 11% seen once. These same data were also listed under a study on T cells in Graves' hyperthyroidism and ophthalmopathy.

The sample here was peripheral blood mononuclear cells (PBMCs), taken at new diagnosis, from a patient treated with antithyroid drugs. The receptors originated from a young woman with Graves disease.

With respect to this clonotype: A much larger clone differs by one base, so this may be a read error. V and J are TRBV20-1 and TRBJ1-1, with D possibly being TRBD1 (6 bases). Germline V CDR1 and CDR2: DFQATT, SNEGSKA (reference sequence). Trimming took off 4 bases at V and 8 bases at J, with 14 bases between the two ends. There are 12 residues in the CDR3. The CDR3 sequence: CSAIGGWEEAFF. Written as DNA, the CDR3 is TGCAGTGCTATTGGGGGCTGGGAGGAAGCTTTCTTT.

Regarding this clonotype: A single base separates this from a much larger clone, so it may be a read error. The CDR3 end shows no conserved phenylalanine or tryptophan, and so a read error is likely. The V call is TRBV18, the J call TRBJ2-1, with 15 bases matching TRBD2. The CDR3 consists of 17 residues. The germline CDR1 and CDR2 sequences are KGHSH and LQKENI. V shed 8 bases and J 9 bases; nucleotides not matched to a gene: 14. This CDR3 is CASQPARGTSGRPEQFS. CDR3 nucleotide sequence: TGTGCCAGCCAACCCGCCCGTGGGACTAGCGGGAGGCCTGAGCAGTTCTCC.

This clonotype showed up just a few times. CDR3 DNA: TGCGCCAGCAGCTCCCACGGAAAGACAGACTCAAACACTGAAGCTTTCTTT. Its translation is CASSSHGKTDSNTEAFF. The V call is TRBV5-1, the J call TRBJ1-1; maybe TRBD1 (5 bases). Trimming removed 3 bases at V and 2 bases at J, with 20 bases between. The CDR3 sequence is 17 residues long. Germline V gene sequence: CDR1 SGHRS, CDR2 YFSETQ. The entire variable domain, with the rest obtained from reference TRBV5-1 and TRBJ1-1, is as follows: KAGVTQTPRYLIKTRGQQVTLSCSPISGHRSVSWYQQTPGQGLQFLFEYFSETQRNKGNFPGRFSGRQFSNSRSEMNVSTLELGDSALYLCASSSHGKTDSNTEAFFGQGTRLTVV.

Many counts were recorded for this clonotype. The rearrangement joins TRBV6-8 to TRBJ1-1; weak D call: TRBD1 (5 bases). The CDR3 length is 15 residues. Deletions cut 0 bases from V and 4 bases from J, with 12 bases between. Germline V CDR1 and CDR2: MNHGY, SAAAGT. CDR3 residues: CASSYSTTGGTEAFF. As DNA, the CDR3 is TGTGCCAGCAGTTACTCGACAACGGGGGGCACTGAAGCTTTCTTT.

The sample holds many counts of this clonotype. The gene calls are TRBV27 and TRBJ1-1; a possible D gene is TRBD1 (6 bases). This CDR3 comprises 14 residues. The ends were cut back, 5 bases at V and 4 bases at J, with 14 bases in the middle. Germline V gene data show CDR1 as MNHEY and CDR2 as SMNVEV (reference sequence). The CDR3 loop is CASSPSGVSTEAFF. The CDR3 DNA follows: TGTGCCAGCAGTCCCTCAGGGGTGAGCACTGAAGCTTTCTTT.

This clonotype has at least ten counts. The chain has TRBV28 and TRBJ1-4, with D perhaps matching TRBD1 (5 bases). The CDR3 totals 15 residues. Germline V lookup: CDR1 MDHEN, CDR2 SYDVKM. Trimming left V 5 bases short and J 8 bases short, with 18 bases between. CDR3 nucleotides: TGTGCCAGCAGTCCGAGACAGATCGGAGGCGAAAAACTGTTTTTT. Translated: CASSPRQIGGEKLFF. Full variable domain (remainder filled in from reference TRBV28 and TRBJ1-4): DVKVTQSSRYLVKRTGEKVFLECVQDMDHENMFWYRQDPGLGLRLIYFSYDVKMKEKGDIPEGYSVSREKKERFSLILESASTNQTSMYLCASSPRQIGGEKLFFGSGTQLSVL.

Many counts were recorded for this clonotype. Here the CDR3 reads CASSTARGEQFF. In DNA, the CDR3 is TGTGCCAGCAGTACCGCCAGGGGGGAGCAGTTCTTC. V and J are TRBV12-3 or TRBV12-4 and TRBJ2-1; TRBD1 matches at 7 bases. V gave up 5 bases and J gave up 10 bases; unmatched junction bases: 5. This CDR3 is 12 amino acids long.

This clonotype has ten or more counts. The V gene is TRBV28, the J gene TRBJ2-7, with 9 bases aligning to TRBD2. Germline-derived CDR1 and CDR2 are MDHEN and SYDVKM. CDR3 length: 14 residues. Unmatched junction bases numbered 7, after V lost 7 bases and J lost 3 bases. CDR3 bases: TGTGCCAGCAAAGTCCGGACTAGCGTCTACGAGCAGTACTTC. Its protein product is CASKVRTSVYEQYF.

This clonotype was found many times. The V gene is TRBV24-1, the J gene TRBJ1-1; the match to TRBD1 covers 7 bases. The trim removed 5 bases at V and 10 bases at J, leaving 6 bases unmatched. Germline CDR1 and CDR2: KGHDR and SFDVKD. The CDR3 is 12 amino acids. The CDR3 DNA reads TGTGCCACCAGTGGGACCACAGGGGTAGCTTTCTTT. It yields the protein CATSGTTGVAFF.

This clonotype was found many times. The J gene is TRBJ2-2, the V gene TRBV12-3 or TRBV12-4, with D perhaps TRBD2 (5 bases). The V gene lost 6 bases and the J gene lost 1 base, with 15 bases spanning the gap. CDR3 length equals 16 residues. The CDR3 DNA reads TGTGCCAGCAGCCCGGCTGGCGGGTTGAACACCGGGGAGCTGTTTTTT. Residues: CASSPAGGLNTGELFF.

This clonotype turned up a few times. CDR3: CASSYGGPFETQYF. CDR3 sequence (DNA): TGTGCCAGCAGTTACGGTGGGCCATTTGAGACCCAGTACTTC. The chain joins TRBV6-2 or TRBV6-3 to TRBJ2-5; no definite D call. Trimming removed 2 bases from V and 5 bases from J, with 12 bases in between. The CDR3 is made up of 14 amino acids. Germline CDR1 MNHEY, CDR2 SVGEGT.

V usage is TRBV19 and J usage is TRBJ1-1; D perhaps matches TRBD1 (6 bases). Germline CDR1 and CDR2: LNHDA and SQIVND (reference sequence). Trimming shortened V by 3 bases and J by 0 bases, and 14 bases separated the two germline ends. This CDR3 has 16 amino acids. The CDR3 region has the DNA TGTGCCAGTAGTATGGGACAAACCTACGTGAACACTGAAGCTTTCTTT. It codes for CASSMGQTYVNTEAFF.

The V and J genes are TRBV2 and TRBJ2-7; D may be TRBD1 or TRBD2 (7 bases each). From germline, CDR1 is SNHLY and CDR2 FYNNEI. V lost 1 base and J lost 4, with 14 bases in between. The CDR3 consists of 15 residues. The CDR3 sequence is CASSEEGGGRYEQYF. CDR3 in DNA: TGTGCCAGCAGTGAAGAGGGAGGGGGCAGGTACGAGCAGTACTTC.

This clonotype was seen only once. A read error may explain this, as a much larger clone is one base away. The chain joins TRBV20-1 to TRBJ2-1, with 8 bases lining up with TRBD2. The V gene's germline CDR1 is DFQATT and CDR2 SNEGSKA (reference sequence). CDR3 length equals 14 residues. Trimming cost V 4 bases and J 10 bases; bases outside gene matches: 12. In DNA form, the CDR3 reads TGCAGTGCTACTCGTCCTAGCGGGCGAGGGGAGCAGTTCTTC. Protein: CSATRPSGRGEQFF.

V is TRBV18 and J is TRBJ2-1; maybe TRBD1 (6 bases). The CDR3 covers 15 residues. V shed 2 bases and J shed 0 bases, with 8 bases lying between them. The germline gives CDR1 KGHSH, CDR2 LQKENI. This CDR3 reads CASSPGGPSYNEQFF. The CDR3 DNA reads TGTGCCAGCTCACCAGGGGGCCCCTCCTACAATGAGCAGTTCTTC. The full variable domain, in which reference TRBV18 and TRBJ2-1 provide the parts outside the CDR3, is NAGVMQNPRHLVRRRGQEARLRCSPMKGHSHVYWYRQLPEEGLKFMVYLQKENIIDESGMPKERFSAEFPKEGPSILRIQQVVRGDSAAYFCASSPGGPSYNEQFFGPGTRLTVL.

This clonotype was observed at least ten times. The chain is built from TRBV19 and TRBJ1-2; 9 bases match TRBD1. V was pared by 6 bases and J by 1 base, with 9 bases of the junction left unmatched. CDR1 and CDR2 (germline): LNHDA, SQIVND (reference sequence). This CDR3 has 16 amino acids. Here the CDR3 reads CASSRDRATRNYGYTF. CDR3 coding DNA: TGTGCCAGTAGCCGGGACAGGGCAACTCGTAACTATGGCTACACCTTC.

Turning to this clonotype: This likely stems from a read error, as it lies one base from a far larger clone. The V gene is TRBV7-8, the J gene TRBJ2-2, with D uncertain. V shed 8 bases and J shed 3 bases, with 13 bases lying between them. This CDR3 has 14 amino acids. The germline V gene has CDR1 SGHVS and CDR2 FQNEAQ. Here the CDR3 reads CASGESGDTGELFF. The CDR3 DNA follows: TGTGCCAGCGGTGAATCTGGGGACACCGGGGAGCTGTTTTTT. Together with reference TRBV7-8 and TRBJ2-2, the CDR3 gives the full variable domain: GAGVSQSPRYKVAKRGQDVALRCDPISGHVSLFWYQQALGQGPEFLTYFQNEAQLDKSGLPSDRFFAERPEGSVSTLKIQRTQQEDSAVYLCASGESGDTGELFFGEGSRLTVL.

The J gene is TRBJ1-1, the V gene TRBV6-1; D not resolved. There are 12 residues in the CDR3. Looked up from germline, CDR1 is MNHNS and CDR2 is SASEGT. The germline V and J ends were trimmed by 1 base and 7 bases, with 7 bases remaining between them. CDR3 sequence: CASSEEYGEAFF. As DNA, the CDR3 is TGTGCCAGCAGTGAAGAATATGGTGAAGCTTTCTTT.

This clonotype has at least ten counts. This chain joins TRBV29-1 and TRBJ1-1, with a tentative D call TRBD1 (6 bases). V was clipped by 6 bases and J by 11 bases, with 19 bases between them. There are 12 residues in the CDR3. The germline V gene has CDR1 SQVTM and CDR2 ANQGSEA. CDR3 sequence (DNA): TGCAGCGTCTGGGGGCCCGGTCGGAGTGCTTTCTTT. Its translation: CSVWGPGRSAFF.

Only a few counts were recorded for this clonotype. V is TRBV29-1 and J is TRBJ2-5; TRBD1 might be the D (6 bases). This CDR3 comprises 11 residues. Germline V gene sequence: CDR1 SQVTM, CDR2 ANQGSEA. Trimming stripped 5 bases from V and 3 bases from J, with 7 bases between. CDR3 residues: CSVRTEETQYF. In nucleotides, the CDR3 is TGCAGCGTTAGGACAGAAGAGACCCAGTACTTC. The whole variable domain, filled in from reference TRBV29-1 and TRBJ2-5, reads SAVISQKPSRDICQRGTSLTIQCQVDSQVTMMFWYRQQPGQSLTLIATANQGSEATYESGFVIDKFPISRPNLTFSTLTVSNMSPEDSSIYLCSVRTEETQYFGPGTRLLVL.

The sample holds many counts of this clonotype. V is TRBV27 and J is TRBJ2-1; 7 bases map to TRBD2. Germline V gene sequence: CDR1 MNHEY, CDR2 SMNVEV (reference sequence). V lost 0 bases, J lost 1 base, and 12 bases stayed unmatched. The CDR3 has 19 amino acids. CDR3 nucleotide sequence: TGTGCCAGCAGTTTATCGGCGGGGGAATTTAGCGGTTCCTACAATGAGCAGTTCTTC. This encodes CASSLSAGEFSGSYNEQFF.

In this sample, this clonotype turned up many times. The rearrangement uses TRBV3-1 and TRBJ2-3; 9 nucleotides match TRBD1. Germline CDR1 LGHDT, CDR2 YNNKEL (reference sequence). Unmatched junction bases numbered 6, after V lost 5 bases and J lost 3 bases. There are 15 residues in the CDR3. CDR3 residues: CASSWPGQGTDTQYF. The DNA for the CDR3 is TGTGCCAGCAGCTGGCCGGGACAGGGAACAGATACGCAGTATTTT.

This clonotype was observed at least ten times. The CDR3 loop reads CASSFRGSALEQYF. The DNA of the CDR3 is TGTGCCAGCAGTTTCCGGGGCAGCGCCCTCGAGCAGTACTTC. The chain has TRBV28 and TRBJ2-7; TRBD1 or TRBD2 may be the D gene (5 bases each). This CDR3 has 14 residues. Germline CDR1 and CDR2: MDHEN and SYDVKM. V was pared by 3 bases and J by 6 bases, with 15 bases between.

This clonotype was observed a few times. The chain links TRBV27 to TRBJ2-7; D not certain. The V and J ends lost 6 bases and 3 bases respectively, with 24 bases between them. Per the germline V gene, CDR1 is MNHEY and CDR2 is SMNVEV (reference sequence). The length of the CDR3 is 17 residues. The CDR3 region is CASRKSAPGRDFYEQYF. Written as DNA, the CDR3 is TGTGCCAGCAGGAAAAGCGCGCCTGGTCGTGATTTCTACGAGCAGTACTTC.

Ten or more counts support this clonotype. V is TRBV11-3 and J is TRBJ2-1; D remains unclear. CDR3 length equals 16 residues. Trimming left V 0 bases short and J 4 bases short, with 13 bases between. From germline, CDR1 is SGHNT and CDR2 YENEEA. CDR3 loop: CASSLDARNIYNEQFF. The CDR3, as DNA: TGTGCCAGCAGCTTAGATGCGAGGAACATATACAATGAGCAGTTCTTC.